This T cell receptor (beta chain) derives from a study of control samples from healthy donors and cancer patients (TCRdb year 2020). V loses 7 bases at its end and J loses 2 bases; junction bases beyond the gene matches: 5. The CDR3 goes from the cysteine to the phenylalanine over 14 residues. Here the CDR3 DNA is all that survives: 42 bases in frame from base 1. The germline V gene (reference sequence) specifies LNHDA as CDR1 and SQIVND as CDR2. On this clone: There is no known antigen for this receptor. Base qualities are not provided; no much larger clone lies one nucleotide away.

The library was produced with the immunoSEQ multiplex PCR assay. TCRdb provides this immuneACCESS table in a form limited to in-frame rearrangements. Some clones are lacking; in checked studies, under half of them reflect an unresolved V gene, and why the rest are absent is not known. Within this sample are about 140,000 clones, with just under 95% of them counted one time only. The ten most abundant clones make up approximately 11% of the sample. The chain was built from TRBV19 and TRBJ2-1; TRBD1 agrees with 7 junctional bases. This sequence originates from a man younger than 40 in good health. The source material was blood. The nucleotides are TGTGCCAGTAACAGGGGTCTCCCCTACAATGAGCAGTTCTTC. The encoded protein is CASNRGLPYNEQFF. The reference TRBV19 and TRBJ2-1 proteins fill in what lies around the CDR3, so the full variable domain reads DGGITQSPKYLFRKEGQNVTLSCEQNLNHDAMYWYRQDPGQGLRLIYYSQIVNDFQKGDIAEGYSVSREKKESFPLTVTSAQKNPTAFYLCASNRGLPYNEQFFGPGTRLTVL.